Listed below are T cell receptor beta chains from one sample, sequenced in a study of T cell repertoires in cytomegalovirus infection. TCRdb reprocessed the reads with MiXCR, giving one entry per CDR3 protein. In the table there are around 120,000 distinct CDR3 sequences, about 40% of which are singletons. These receptors have no identified antigens. Source: CD8+ T cells from cultured PBMCs, taken from culture after CMV antigen stimulation. The origin of the receptors is a human donor in good health (CMV status not recorded). Some clones in this sample may be carry-over from other donors' samples. Each CDR3 is given with its conserved first and last residue. Fields, in order: clone size, J gene, D gene, V gene, CDR3 protein, CDR3 DNA. D genes are given only for firm matches. Rows may omit the clone size; those that give it use once, few, many or a size class.

. | TRBJ2-7 | . | TRBV7-9 | CASSPGGAGPLEQYF | TGTGCCAGCAGCCCCGGAGGAGCGGGCCCCCTCGAGCAGTACTTC
. | TRBJ2-2 | TRBD1 | TRBV11-2 | CANERGQRTGELFF | TGTGCCAACGAGAGGGGGCAAAGGACCGGGGAGCTGTTTTTT
. | TRBJ2-3 | . | TRBV12-3/TRBV12-4 | CASVTGPITDAQYF | TGTGCCAGCGTGACCGGACCGATCACAGATGCGCAGTATTTT
few | TRBJ2-2 | . | TRBV28 | CASSFGAAFTNTGELFF | TGTGCCAGCAGTTTCGGGGCAGCATTTACGAACACCGGGGAGCTGTTTTTT
few | TRBJ2-1 | . | TRBV7-8 | CASSLAGGSPYNEQFF | TGTGCCAGCAGCTTAGCGGGGGGTAGCCCCTACAATGAGCAGTTCTTC
many | TRBJ1-1 | TRBD1 | TRBV7-2 | CASSLGTGGLAMVEAFF | TGTGCCAGCAGCTTAGGGACAGGGGGCCTGGCGATGGTTGAAGCTTTCTTT
. | TRBJ1-2 | . | TRBV6-1 | CASSDRGSEGIYGYTF | TGTGCCAGCAGTGACCGGGGGAGTGAAGGAATCTATGGCTACACCTTC
. | TRBJ2-1 | . | TRBV4-1 | CASSQDKPPYNEQFF | TGCGCCAGCAGCCAAGATAAACCGCCCTACAATGAGCAGTTCTTC
. | TRBJ2-1 | TRBD1 | TRBV2 | CASSPTGVLYNEQFF | TGTGCCAGCAGCCCGACAGGGGTGCTCTACAATGAGCAGTTCTTC
many | TRBJ2-1 | TRBD2 | TRBV12-3/TRBV12-4 | CASTLTSGGSYNEQFF | TGTGCCAGCACCCTGACTAGCGGGGGCTCCTACAATGAGCAGTTCTTC
. | TRBJ2-7 | TRBD2 | TRBV5-6 | CASSLSGTSVSYEQYF | TGTGCCAGCAGCTTATCCGGGACTAGCGTCTCCTACGAGCAGTACTTC
few | TRBJ2-7 | . | TRBV7-9 | CASSPVGANEQYF | TGTGCCAGCAGCCCGGTAGGGGCAAACGAGCAGTACTTC
few | TRBJ2-3 | TRBD2 | TRBV7-6 | CAGSLEASGGGDTQYF | TGTGCCGGCAGCTTAGAGGCTAGCGGGGGCGGAGATACGCAGTATTTT
once | TRBJ1-1 | TRBD1 | TRBV11-2 | CASSLLRQGPNTEAFF | TGTGCCAGCAGCTTACTCAGACAGGGCCCGAACACTGAAGCTTTCTTT
. | TRBJ1-1 | . | TRBV20-1 | CSARDHRGMNTEAFF | TGCAGTGCTAGAGATCATCGGGGAATGAACACTGAAGCTTTCTTT
few | TRBJ1-5 | . | TRBV6-6 | CASSAVTWEPQHF | TGTGCCAGCAGTGCCGTGACCTGGGAGCCCCAGCATTTT
. | TRBJ1-1 | . | TRBV6-5 | CASSYLGGVVNTEAFF | TGTGCCAGCAGTTACCTCGGGGGGGTGGTGAACACTGAAGCTTTCTTT
. | TRBJ1-2 | TRBD1 | TRBV4-1 | CASSQGQGGYGYTF | TGCGCCAGCAGCCAGGGACAGGGCGGCTATGGCTACACCTTC
few | TRBJ1-5 | TRBD1 | TRBV7-8 | CASSPGQYNQPQHF | TGTGCCAGCAGCCCGGGACAGTACAATCAGCCCCAGCATTTT
many | TRBJ2-3 | . | TRBV4-1 | CASSQQTFTDTQYF | TGCGCCAGCAGCCAACAAACCTTTACAGATACGCAGTATTTT
once | TRBJ2-6 | . | TRBV29-1 | CSATVSGANVLTF | TGCAGCGCTACTGTCTCTGGGGCCAACGTCCTGACTTTC
. | TRBJ1-5 | . | TRBV5-8 | CASSLGQRASNQPQHF | TGTGCCAGCAGCTTGGGACAGAGAGCTAGCAATCAGCCCCAGCATTTT
. | TRBJ2-7 | TRBD2 | TRBV7-6 | CASSIGGAEEQYF | TGTGCCAGCAGCATCGGGGGGGCTGAAGAGCAGTACTTC
. | TRBJ2-2 | TRBD2 | TRBV11-3 | CASSLTSGGNTGELFF | TGTGCCAGCAGCCTGACTAGCGGGGGGAACACCGGGGAGCTGTTTTTT
. | TRBJ2-1 | TRBD1 | TRBV15 | CATSSIADRGLHNEQFF | TGTGCCACCAGCAGTATCGCCGACAGGGGCCTCCACAATGAGCAGTTCTTC
. | TRBJ2-5 | . | TRBV12-3/TRBV12-4 | CASSLPGGQETQYF | TGTGCCAGCAGTTTACCCGGCGGCCAAGAGACCCAGTACTTC
. | TRBJ2-3 | . | TRBV2 | CASGGAKNTQYF | TGTGCCAGCGGGGGGGCCAAGAATACGCAGTATTTT